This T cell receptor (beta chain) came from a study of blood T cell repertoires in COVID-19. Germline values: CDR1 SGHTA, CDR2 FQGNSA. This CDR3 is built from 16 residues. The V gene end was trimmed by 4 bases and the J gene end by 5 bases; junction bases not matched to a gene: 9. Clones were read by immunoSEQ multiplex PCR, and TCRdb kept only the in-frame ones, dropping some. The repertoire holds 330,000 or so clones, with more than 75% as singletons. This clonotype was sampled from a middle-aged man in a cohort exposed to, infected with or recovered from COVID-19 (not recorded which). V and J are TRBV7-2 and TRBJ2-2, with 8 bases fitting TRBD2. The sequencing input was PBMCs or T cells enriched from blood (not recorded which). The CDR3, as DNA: TGTGCCAGCAGCTCACAGCCGGGACTAGGTACCGGGGAGCTGTTTTTT. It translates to CASSSQPGLGTGELFF. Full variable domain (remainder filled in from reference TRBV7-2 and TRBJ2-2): GAGVSQSPSNKVTEKGKDVELRCDPISGHTALYWYRQSLGQGLEFLIYFQGNSAPDKSGLPSDRFSAERTGGSVSTLTIQRTQQEDSAVYLCASSSQPGLGTGELFFGEGSRLTVL.